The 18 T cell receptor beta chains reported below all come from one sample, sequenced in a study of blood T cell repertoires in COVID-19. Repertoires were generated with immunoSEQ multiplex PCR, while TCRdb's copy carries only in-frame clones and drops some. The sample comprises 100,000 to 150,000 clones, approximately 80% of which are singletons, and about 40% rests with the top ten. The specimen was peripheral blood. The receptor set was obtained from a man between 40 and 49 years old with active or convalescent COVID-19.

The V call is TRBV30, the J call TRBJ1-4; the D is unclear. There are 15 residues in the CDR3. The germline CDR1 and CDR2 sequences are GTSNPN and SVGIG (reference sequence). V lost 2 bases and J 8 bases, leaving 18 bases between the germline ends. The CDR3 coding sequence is TGTGCCTGGAGTCCCCGAGCGGCCGCGACAGAAAAACTGTTTTTT. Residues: CAWSPRAAATEKLFF.

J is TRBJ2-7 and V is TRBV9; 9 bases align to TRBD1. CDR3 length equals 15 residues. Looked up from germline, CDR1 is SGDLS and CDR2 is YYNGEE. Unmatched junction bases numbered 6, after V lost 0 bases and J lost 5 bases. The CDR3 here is CASSVEGQGIHEQYF. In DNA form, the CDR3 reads TGTGCCAGCAGCGTAGAGGGACAGGGTATTCACGAGCAGTACTTC.

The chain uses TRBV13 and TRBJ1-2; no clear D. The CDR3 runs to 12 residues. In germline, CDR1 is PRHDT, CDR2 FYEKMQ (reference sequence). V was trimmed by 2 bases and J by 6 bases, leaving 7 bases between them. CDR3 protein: CASSLRGNGYTF. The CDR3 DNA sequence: TGTGCCAGCAGCTTAAGAGGGAATGGCTACACCTTC.

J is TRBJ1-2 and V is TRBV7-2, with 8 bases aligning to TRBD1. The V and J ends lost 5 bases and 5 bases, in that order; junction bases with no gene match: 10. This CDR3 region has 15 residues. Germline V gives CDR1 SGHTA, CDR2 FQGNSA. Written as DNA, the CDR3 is TGTGCCAGCAGCCCCCAAGGACAGGGTGTTTATGGCTACACCTTC. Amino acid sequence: CASSPQGQGVYGYTF. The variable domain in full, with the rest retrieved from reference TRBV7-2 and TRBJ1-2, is GAGVSQSPSNKVTEKGKDVELRCDPISGHTALYWYRQSLGQGLEFLIYFQGNSAPDKSGLPSDRFSAERTGGSVSTLTIQRTQQEDSAVYLCASSPQGQGVYGYTFGSGTRLTVV.

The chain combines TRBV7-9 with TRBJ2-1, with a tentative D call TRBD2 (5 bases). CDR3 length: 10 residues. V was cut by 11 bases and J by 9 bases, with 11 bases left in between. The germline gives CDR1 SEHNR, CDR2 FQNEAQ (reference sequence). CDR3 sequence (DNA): TGTGCCGTACAGAGCGGTGAGCAGTTCTTC. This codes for CAVQSGEQFF. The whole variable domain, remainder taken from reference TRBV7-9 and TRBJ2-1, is DTGVSQNPRHKITKRGQNVTFRCDPISEHNRLYWYRQTLGQGPEFLTYFQNEAQLEKSRLLSDRFSAERPKGSFSTLEIQRTEQGDSAMYLCAVQSGEQFFGPGTRLTVL.

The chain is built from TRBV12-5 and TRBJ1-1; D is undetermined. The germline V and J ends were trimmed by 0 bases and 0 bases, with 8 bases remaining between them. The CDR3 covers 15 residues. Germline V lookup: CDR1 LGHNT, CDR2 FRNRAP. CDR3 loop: CASGLVRTMNTEAFF. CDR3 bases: TGTGCTAGTGGTTTGGTAAGGACTATGAACACTGAAGCTTTCTTT.

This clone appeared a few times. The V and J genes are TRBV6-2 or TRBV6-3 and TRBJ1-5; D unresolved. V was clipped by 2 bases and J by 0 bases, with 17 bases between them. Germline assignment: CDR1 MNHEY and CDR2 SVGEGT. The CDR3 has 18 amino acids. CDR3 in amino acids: CASSYPSTIGNSNQPQHF. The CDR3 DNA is TGTGCCAGCAGTTACCCCTCGACAATCGGAAATAGCAATCAGCCCCAGCATTTT.

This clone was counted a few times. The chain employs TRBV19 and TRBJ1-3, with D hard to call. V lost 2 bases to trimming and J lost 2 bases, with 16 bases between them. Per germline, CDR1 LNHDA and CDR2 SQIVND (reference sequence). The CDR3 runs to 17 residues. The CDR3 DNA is TGTGCCAGTAGTATAAGGAGGGCCCAGCTCCCTGGAAACACCATATATTTT. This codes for CASSIRRAQLPGNTIYF.

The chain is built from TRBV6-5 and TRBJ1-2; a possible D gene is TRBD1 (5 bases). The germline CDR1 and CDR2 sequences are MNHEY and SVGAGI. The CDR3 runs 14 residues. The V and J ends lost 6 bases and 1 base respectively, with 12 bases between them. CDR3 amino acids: CASSLLGLNYGYTF. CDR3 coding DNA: TGTGCCAGCAGCCTTTTGGGGCTTAACTATGGCTACACCTTC.

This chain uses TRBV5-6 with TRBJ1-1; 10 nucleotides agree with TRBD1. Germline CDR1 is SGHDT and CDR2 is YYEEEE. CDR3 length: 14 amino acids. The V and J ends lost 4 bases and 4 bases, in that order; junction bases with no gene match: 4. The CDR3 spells CASSLDRGLTEAFF. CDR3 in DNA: TGTGCCAGCAGCCTTGACAGGGGGCTCACTGAAGCTTTCTTT.

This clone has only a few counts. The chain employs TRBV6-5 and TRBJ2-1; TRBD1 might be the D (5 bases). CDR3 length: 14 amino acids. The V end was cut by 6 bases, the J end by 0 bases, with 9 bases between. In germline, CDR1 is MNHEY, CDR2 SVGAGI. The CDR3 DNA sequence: TGTGCCAGCAGGGACACGAGCTCCTACAATGAGCAGTTCTTC. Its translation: CASRDTSSYNEQFF.

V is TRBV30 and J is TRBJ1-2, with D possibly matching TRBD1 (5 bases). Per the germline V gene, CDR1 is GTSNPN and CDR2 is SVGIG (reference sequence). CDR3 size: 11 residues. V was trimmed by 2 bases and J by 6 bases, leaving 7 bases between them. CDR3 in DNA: TGTGCCTGGAGTTCAGGGAATGGCTACACCTTC. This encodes CAWSSGNGYTF.

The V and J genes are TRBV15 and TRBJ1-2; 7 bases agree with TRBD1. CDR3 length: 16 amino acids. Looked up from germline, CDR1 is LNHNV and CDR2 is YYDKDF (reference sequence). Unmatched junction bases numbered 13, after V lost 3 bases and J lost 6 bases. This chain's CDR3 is CATSRDSSGTEDGYTF. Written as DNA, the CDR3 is TGTGCCACCAGCAGGGACTCTTCCGGGACAGAAGATGGCTACACCTTC.

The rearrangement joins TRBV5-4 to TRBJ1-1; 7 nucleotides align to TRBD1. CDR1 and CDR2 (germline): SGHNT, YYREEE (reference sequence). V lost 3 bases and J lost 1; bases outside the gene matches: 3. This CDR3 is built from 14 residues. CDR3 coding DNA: TGTGCCAGCAGCTCCGGGACAGAGAACACTGAAGCTTTCTTT. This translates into CASSSGTENTEAFF.

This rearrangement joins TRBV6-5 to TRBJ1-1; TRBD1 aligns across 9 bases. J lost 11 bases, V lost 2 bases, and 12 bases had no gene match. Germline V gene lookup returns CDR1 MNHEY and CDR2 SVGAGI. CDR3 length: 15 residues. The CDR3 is CASSYPRGDRVIAFF. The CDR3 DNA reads TGTGCCAGCAGTTACCCTCGAGGGGACAGGGTGATTGCTTTCTTT.

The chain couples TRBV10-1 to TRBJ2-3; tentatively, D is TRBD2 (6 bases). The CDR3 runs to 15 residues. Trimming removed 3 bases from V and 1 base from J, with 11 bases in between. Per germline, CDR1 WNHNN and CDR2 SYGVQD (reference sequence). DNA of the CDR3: TGCGCCAGCAGTGACCCCGGGGGAGGCACAGATACGCAGTATTTT. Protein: CASSDPGGGTDTQYF.

Here the CDR3 reads CASSPPAGGSYEQYF. The CDR3 region has the DNA TGTGCCAGCTCACCACCGGCGGGAGGTTCCTACGAGCAGTACTTC. V gene TRBV18 combines with J gene TRBJ2-7; 8 positions match TRBD2. This CDR3 is 15 amino acids long. CDR1 is KGHSH, CDR2 LQKENI, per germline. J gave up 1 base and V 0 bases, and 2 bases lay outside the gene matches.

The CDR3 protein is CATSGLAGDSYNEQFF. Here the CDR3 DNA reads TGTGCCACCAGTGGGCTAGCGGGAGACTCCTACAATGAGCAGTTCTTC. The chain links TRBV24-1 to TRBJ2-1; TRBD2 matches at 10 bases. The CDR3 spans 16 residues. V was pared by 5 bases and J by 0 bases, with 3 bases of the junction left unmatched. Germline V gene lookup returns CDR1 KGHDR and CDR2 SFDVKD.